This T cell receptor (beta chain) was sequenced in a study of blood T cell repertoires in COVID-19. In the study's own analysis: Estimation of nucleated cell counts relied on the amplification of reference gene primers. Some clones are missing from TCRdb's copy, which holds only in-frame ones; the method was immunoSEQ multiplex PCR. The DNA was the basis for D and trimming; V, J and clone size are from that table. This sample carries fewer than 40,000 clones, roughly 85% of them seen once, and the ten largest clones take more than 7.5%. After removal of 2 bases from V and 1 base from J, the junction contained 3 bases not matched to a gene. The CDR3 is 15 residues long. CDR1 and CDR2 from the germline V gene are MGHRA and YSYEKL.

Sequencing was performed on peripheral blood. The chain joins TRBV4-1 to TRBJ1-2; the match to TRBD1 covers 8 bases. The clonotype comes from a man aged 80 or over with active COVID-19. The CDR3 DNA is TGCGCCAGCAGCCAAAGGACAGGGTTTAACTATGGCTACACCTTC. It yields the protein CASSQRTGFNYGYTF.